This passage covers 24 T cell receptor beta chains from one sample sequenced in a study of CD8+ T cells in alopecia areata. Isolated RNA was reverse transcribed into cDNA used as the sequencing template. The data were produced by immunoSEQ multiplex PCR, yet TCRdb's version contains in-frame clones alone and is incomplete. The sample has 200,000 to 300,000 clones, none seen only once. Cutaneous lymph node cells were pooled, and they were sorted using CD4, CD8alpha, NKG2D, NKG2ACE and other markers. The source material was CD4+ T cells sorted from a lymph node. The receptors come from a C3H/HeJ mouse with alopecia areata. The strain's MHC type: H2-k.

Notes on this clone: All gene names here are mouse names. The CDR3 end falls 4 residues outside the read, so it is completed with the germline J gene. J is TRBJ2-1 and V is TRBV12-1; TRBD2 matches at 8 bases. The CDR3 runs 16 residues. Germline assignment: CDR1 SGHSN and CDR2 HYEKVE. CDR3 loop: CASSLSAGGREAEQFF. The sequenced CDR3 bases are TGTGCCAGCTCTCTCTCGGCTGGGGGGCGAGAGGCT. Supplemented by reference TRBV12-1 and TRBJ2-1, the full variable domain reads DSGVVQSPRHIIKEKGGRSVLTCIPISGHSNVVWYQQTLGKELKFLIQHYEKVERDKGFLPSRFSVQQFDDYHSEMNMSALELEDSAMYFCASSLSAGGREAEQFFGPGTRLTVL.

Comment on this clone: Germline and genes: mouse. Read coverage stops 4 residues before the CDR3 terminus; the germline J gene supplies the remainder. V is TRBV31 and J is TRBJ1-2; 8 bases align to TRBD1. With V trimmed by 3 bases and J by 3 bases, 3 bases remained unmatched. Germline CDR1 is GKSSPN and CDR2 is SITVG. This CDR3 region has 13 residues. The chain's CDR3 is CAWRDRAHSDYTF. The CDR3 DNA, read in part, is TGTGCCTGGAGGGACAGGGCGCACTCC.

This clone turned up a few times. Mouse germline and gene names are used. The read finishes 4 residues shy of the CDR3 end, and the germline J gene is used to complete it. The rearrangement links TRBV5 to TRBJ2-5, with TRBD1 as a possible D gene (6 bases). This CDR3 is built from 14 residues. Germline lookup yields CDR1 LGHNA and CDR2 YNLKQL (reference sequence). The sequenced CDR3 bases are TGTGCCAGCAGCCAAGATTACAGGGAAGAC. Its protein product is CASSQDYRED. The CDR3 in full is CASSQDYREDTQYF.

This clone occurred a few times. The gene names given are mouse names. Read sequence stops 3 residues before the CDR3 end, and the germline J gene provides the missing end. The rearrangement links TRBV1 to TRBJ1-6, with TRBD1 matching 9 bases. TRBJ1-6 is known as an ORF, though its function is uncertain. Germline loops: CDR1 NSQYPW, CDR2 LRSPGD (reference sequence). The CDR3 totals 16 residues. V gave up 3 bases and J gave up 8 bases; unmatched junction bases: 8. CDR3 sequence reads: CTCSARTGAGDSPLYF. The CDR3 bases that were read are TGCACCTGCAGTGCTCGGACAGGGGCGGGGGATTCGCCC.

This clone was detected only a few times. The gene symbols are mouse symbols. The CDR3 end falls 4 residues outside the read, so it is completed with the germline J gene. The J gene is TRBJ2-5, the V gene TRBV17; perhaps TRBD1 as D (6 bases). Trimming took off 6 bases at V and 1 base at J, with 14 bases between the two ends. CDR1 and CDR2 (germline): MNHDT, YYDKIL. This CDR3 comprises 15 residues. The CDR3 DNA, read in part, is TGTGCTAGCAGCAGCAGGGGTGCAGACCAAGAC. As protein: CASSSRGADQD. The full-length CDR3 reads as CASSSRGADQDTQYF.

In regard to this clone: The genes are named according to mouse. The read finishes 4 residues shy of the CDR3 end, and the germline J gene is used to complete it. The V and J genes are TRBV29 and TRBJ1-1; a possible D gene is TRBD1 (6 bases). The V end lost 0 bases, the J end lost 1 base, and 6 bases lay between the germline ends. The CDR3 length is 14 residues. Germline CDR1 MSHET, CDR2 SYDVDS. The sequenced part of the CDR3 DNA is TGTGCTAGCAGTTTATCGACAGGGAACACA. This encodes CASSLSTGNT. From start to end, the CDR3 is CASSLSTGNTEVFF.

This clone has just a few counts. The germline and genes are mouse ones. The observed sequence ends 4 residues before the CDR3 terminus, with the missing tail filled in from the germline J gene. The chain is built from TRBV5 and TRBJ1-2; D is ambiguous. CDR1 and CDR2 (germline): LGHNA, YNLKQL (reference sequence). The CDR3 extends over 12 amino acids. Between the trimmed V and J ends, which lost 4 bases and 3 bases, there was a span of 6 bases. CDR3 bases read: TGTGCCAGCAGCCCCTCCCACTCC. Amino acid sequence: CASSPSHS. The full CDR3 reads CASSPSHSDYTF.

There are many counts of this clone. Gene names and germline match the mouse. CDR3 region: CASSPSQDTQYF. CDR3 bases read: TGTGCCAGCAGCCCCTCCCAAGAC. The V call is TRBV14, the J call TRBJ2-5, with D unresolved. The CDR3 end is not reached by the read, which stops 4 residues before it; the germline J gene fills it in. V lost 5 bases, J lost 2 bases, and 6 bases lay in between. The CDR3 contains 12 residues. CDR1 and CDR2 from the germline V gene are SGHDT and FRDEAV.

This clone came up a few times. The gene symbols are mouse symbols. CDR3 in amino acids: CASSEGQHANSDYTF. The CDR3 bases that were read are TGTGCCAGCAGTGAGGGACAGCATGCAAACTCC. The V call is TRBV13-1, the J call TRBJ1-2; 7 bases fit TRBD1. The read ends 4 residues early relative to the CDR3; the germline J gene fills the gap. The V segment lost 2 bases and the J segment 0 bases; nucleotides outside the gene matches: 4. Germline V CDR1 and CDR2: NSHNY, SYGAGN. The CDR3 contains 15 residues.

In regard to this clone: Gene labels here are mouse ones. The CDR3 end lies 4 residues beyond the end of the read and is filled in from the germline J gene. Other DNA sequences from this sample encode an identical CDR3 as well. V gene TRBV13-2 combines with J gene TRBJ2-4; 10 positions match TRBD1. Losses at the gene ends were 5 bases for V and 0 bases for J; bases not matched to a gene: 0. CDR3 length: 14 amino acids. CDR1 is NNHNN, CDR2 SYGAGS, per germline (reference sequence). Incomplete CDR3 DNA: TGTGCCAGCGGGGACAGGGGGAGTCAAAAC. Translating it yields CASGDRGSQN. The full CDR3 is CASGDRGSQNTLYF.

This clone was detected a few times. All gene names here are mouse names. The read is 4 residues too short to cover the CDR3 end, so that end is filled in from the germline J gene. The same CDR3 arises from other DNA sequences in this sample as well. The chain employs TRBV31 and TRBJ2-2, with D possibly matching TRBD2 (6 bases). Germline CDR1 is GKSSPN and CDR2 is SITVG. Trimming took off 0 bases at V and 4 bases at J, with 12 bases between the two ends. This CDR3 has 15 residues. CDR3 DNA (partial): TGTGCCTGGAGTCTACCGGGGGGTGGCACCGGG. This sequence encodes CAWSLPGGGTG. The whole CDR3 is CAWSLPGGGTGQLYF.

This clone was seen a handful of times. Gene and germline names: mouse. The missing CDR3 end, 4 residues past where the read stops, is filled in from the germline J gene. The rearrangement joins TRBV13-2 to TRBJ2-1; TRBD2 agrees at 10 bases. Germline trimming cut 0 bases from V and 3 bases from J; bases unmatched to any gene: 3. Germline-derived CDR1 and CDR2 are NNHNN and SYGAGS (reference sequence). This CDR3 has 16 amino acids. The chain's CDR3 is CASGDAGGALYAEQFF. CDR3 DNA, as far as it was read: TGTGCCAGCGGTGATGCTGGGGGGGCGCTCTATGCT.

As concerns this clone: Gene names and germline match the mouse. The read is 4 residues too short to cover the CDR3 end, so that end is filled in from the germline J gene. The identical CDR3 is also encoded by other nucleotide sequences in the sample. V usage is TRBV5 and J usage is TRBJ2-2; 8 bases are a match to TRBD1. In germline, CDR1 is LGHNA, CDR2 YNLKQL (reference sequence). Losses at the gene ends were 2 bases for V and 4 bases for J; bases not matched to a gene: 3. CDR3 length equals 15 residues. CDR3 DNA (partial): TGTGCCAGCAGCCAACAGGGGGCGGGCACCGGG. Translated, it gives CASSQQGAGTG. The whole CDR3 protein is CASSQQGAGTGQLYF.

This clone was seen at least ten times. Here the gene names and germline are mouse. The CDR3 end lies 4 residues beyond the end of the read and is filled in from the germline J gene. Distinct nucleotide sequences in the sample also encode this CDR3. The V call is TRBV1, the J call TRBJ1-1; the D gene is possibly TRBD1 (5 bases). CDR3 length: 14 residues. With 0 bases removed from V and 0 bases from J, the gap between germline ends came to 5 bases. CDR1 NSQYPW and CDR2 LRSPGD come from the germline V gene (reference sequence). The chain's CDR3 is CTCSADRANTEVFF. The covered CDR3 bases are TGCACCTGCAGTGCAGACAGGGCAAACACA.

Points on this clone: Gene names denote mouse genes. The DNA ends 4 residues before the CDR3 does, and the rest of the CDR3 is filled in from the germline J gene. This same CDR3 is encoded by further DNA sequences in the sample. J is TRBJ1-1 and V is TRBV19; the D gene is possibly TRBD1 (5 bases). The CDR3 sequence is 13 residues long. CDR1 and CDR2 from the germline V gene are FNHDT and SITEND (reference sequence). Deletions cut 3 bases from V and 0 bases from J, with 6 bases between. The CDR3 DNA, read in part, is TGTGCCAGCAGTAAGGGACAGAACACA. Translating gives CASSKGQNT. The complete CDR3 sequence is CASSKGQNTEVFF.

This clone was observed a few times. The gene names given are mouse names. The CDR3 goes on 4 residues after the read ends, and that part is filled in from the germline J gene. This same CDR3 is encoded by further DNA sequences in the sample. The J gene is TRBJ2-1, the V gene TRBV13-1, with TRBD1 matching over 9 bases. The J segment lost 3 bases and the V segment lost 0 bases, leaving 1 base of the junction unmatched. The CDR3 extends over 15 amino acids. Germline CDR1 reads NSHNY; CDR2 reads SYGAGN. CDR3 DNA, as far as it was read: TGTGCCAGCAGTGATGAGACAGGGGGCTATGCT. Protein product: CASSDETGGYA. The full CDR3 sequence reads CASSDETGGYAEQFF.

Only a few counts were recorded for this clone. Genes and germline come from the mouse. Read data end 4 residues before the CDR3 end; the end is taken from the germline J gene. The chain is built from TRBV1 and TRBJ2-2; no firm D call. V was pared by 0 bases and J by 3 bases, with 5 bases between. There are 14 residues in the CDR3. Germline lookup yields CDR1 NSQYPW and CDR2 LRSPGD (reference sequence). The CDR3 DNA, read in part, is TGCACCTGCAGTGCAGAATGGGACACCGGG. Residues: CTCSAEWDTG. From start to end, the CDR3 is CTCSAEWDTGQLYF.

This clone was seen only a few times. The gene symbols are mouse symbols. Coverage ceases 4 residues before the CDR3 finishes, and the germline J gene fills in the end. V gene TRBV31 combines with J gene TRBJ2-3; 9 bases map to TRBD1. The CDR3 is 16 amino acids. Germline assignment: CDR1 GKSSPN and CDR2 SITVG. Trimming cost V 0 bases and J 3 bases; bases outside gene matches: 7. CDR3 in amino acids: CAWSLGGGTGAETLYF. The sequenced CDR3 bases are TGTGCCTGGAGTCTAGGGGGGGGGACAGGGGCAGAA. The full variable domain, rest sourced from reference TRBV31 and TRBJ2-3, is AQTIHQWPVAEIKAVGSPLSLGCTIKGKSSPNLYWYWQATGGTLQQLFYSITVGQVESVVQLNLSASRPKDDQFILSTEKLLLSHSGFYLCAWSLGGGTGAETLYFGSGTRLTVL.

This clone was seen ten or more times. Genes and germline come from the mouse. Coverage ceases 3 residues before the CDR3 finishes, and the germline J gene fills in the end. This chain uses TRBV17 with TRBJ1-6; a possible D gene is TRBD1 (6 bases). Being an ORF, TRBJ1-6 has a function that is uncertain. Trimming shortened V by 11 bases and J by 3 bases, and 8 bases separated the two germline ends. CDR1 and CDR2 (germline): MNHDT, YYDKIL. This CDR3 contains 12 residues. The CDR3 protein is CAGDNYNSPLYF. CDR3 DNA (partial): TGTGCTGGGGACAACTATAATTCGCCC.

This clone turned up a few times. Gene names follow the mouse nomenclature. The same CDR3 can be traced to other DNA sequences in this sample. The CDR3: CASSGTGGENTGQLYF. The sequenced part of the CDR3 DNA is TGTGCCAGCAGTGGGACAGGGGGCGAGAACACCGGG. J is TRBJ2-2 and V is TRBV13-1; 11 nucleotides line up with TRBD1. The read falls 4 residues short of the CDR3 end, and the missing part is taken from the germline J gene. The junction had 3 bases not matched to a gene; V was cut back by 3 bases and J by 2 bases. Germline CDR1 and CDR2: NSHNY and SYGAGN. This CDR3 has 16 residues.

A word on this clone: Gene names are mouse gene names. The CDR3 extends 4 residues past the end of the read, so its final part is completed from the germline J gene. The J gene is TRBJ1-1, the V gene TRBV13-1, with 7 bases identical to TRBD1. This CDR3 is 14 amino acids long. Germline CDR1 NSHNY, CDR2 SYGAGN. Trimming at V came to 0 bases and at J to 4 bases, leaving 3 bases not matched to a gene. The CDR3 is CASSDVTGTTEVFF. CDR3 DNA (partial): TGTGCCAGCAGTGATGTGACAGGGACCACA.

This clone was counted a few times. Gene names denote mouse genes. The sequence runs out 4 residues before the end of the CDR3; the remainder is reconstructed from the germline J gene. The chain uses TRBV13-2 and TRBJ2-1; TRBD1 aligns across 7 bases. Trimming cost V 3 bases and J 2 bases; bases outside gene matches: 2. Germline CDR1 reads NNHNN; CDR2 reads SYGAGS (reference sequence). The CDR3 runs 14 residues. The CDR3 DNA, read in part, is TGTGCCAGCGGTGGACAGGGTTACTATGCT. Protein product: CASGGQGYYA. The complete CDR3 protein is CASGGQGYYAEQFF.

The table lists this clone with a few counts. Gene names and germline match the mouse. Other DNA variants within this sample encode the same CDR3. The CDR3 here is CASSPGQPYEQYF. The sequenced CDR3 bases are TGTGCCAGCAGTCCGGGACAGCCCTAT. This chain links TRBV14 with TRBJ2-7; 7 bases are a match to TRBD1. Coverage ceases 4 residues before the CDR3 finishes, and the germline J gene fills in the end. The germline V gene encodes CDR1 SGHDT and CDR2 FRDEAV. The CDR3 has 13 amino acids. V dropped 4 bases and J dropped 2; count of bases not matched to a gene: 3.

This clone was seen a few times. Any gene name here is a mouse gene name. Coverage ceases 4 residues before the CDR3 finishes, and the germline J gene fills in the end. The chain has TRBV19 and TRBJ2-5; TRBD1 is a possible D gene (6 bases). Germline CDR1 FNHDT, CDR2 SITEND (reference sequence). This CDR3 is 13 amino acids long. The sequenced part of the CDR3 DNA is TGTGCCAGCAGTACTACAGGGCGGGAC. Translation gives CASSTTGRD. The entire CDR3 sequence reads CASSTTGRDTQYF.